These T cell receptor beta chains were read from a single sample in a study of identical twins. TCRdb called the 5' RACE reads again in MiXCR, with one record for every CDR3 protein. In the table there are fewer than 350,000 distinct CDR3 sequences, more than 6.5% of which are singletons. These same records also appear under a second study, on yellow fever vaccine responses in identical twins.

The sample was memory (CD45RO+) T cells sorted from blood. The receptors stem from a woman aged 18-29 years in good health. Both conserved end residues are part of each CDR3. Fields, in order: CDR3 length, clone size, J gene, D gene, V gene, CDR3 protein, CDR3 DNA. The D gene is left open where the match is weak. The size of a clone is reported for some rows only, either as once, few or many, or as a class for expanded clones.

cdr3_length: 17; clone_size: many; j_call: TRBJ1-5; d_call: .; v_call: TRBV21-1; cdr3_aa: CASSTEGGRVGNQPQHF; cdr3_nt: TGTGCCAGCAGCACAGAAGGTGGCAGGGTTGGAAATCAGCCCCAGCATTTT
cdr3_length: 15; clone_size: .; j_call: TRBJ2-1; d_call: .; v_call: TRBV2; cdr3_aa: CASSENRGFNNEQFF; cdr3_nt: TGTGCCAGCAGTGAAAATCGGGGGTTCAATAATGAGCAGTTCTTC
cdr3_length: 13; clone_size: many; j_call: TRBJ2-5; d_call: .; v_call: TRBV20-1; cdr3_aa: CSAPEVFEGTQYF; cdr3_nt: TGCAGTGCTCCCGAGGTATTCGAAGGGACCCAGTACTTC
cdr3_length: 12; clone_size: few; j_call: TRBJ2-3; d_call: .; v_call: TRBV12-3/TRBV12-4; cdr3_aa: CASSFTDTKWYF; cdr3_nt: TGTGCCAGCAGTTTCACGGATACTAAGTGGTATTTT
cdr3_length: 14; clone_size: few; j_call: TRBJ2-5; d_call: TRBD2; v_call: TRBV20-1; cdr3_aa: CSARLAGVGETQYF; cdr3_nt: TGCAGTGCTCGCTTAGCGGGAGTTGGAGAGACCCAGTACTTC
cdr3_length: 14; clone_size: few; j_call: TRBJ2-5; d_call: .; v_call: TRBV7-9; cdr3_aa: CASSFLGSQETQYF; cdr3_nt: TGTGCCAGCAGCTTTCTGGGCTCCCAAGAGACCCAGTACTTC
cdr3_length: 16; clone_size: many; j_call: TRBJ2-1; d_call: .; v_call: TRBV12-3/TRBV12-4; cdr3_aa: CASALRGQGPYNEQFF; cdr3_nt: TGTGCCAGCGCCCTCCGGGGCCAGGGTCCGTACAATGAGCAGTTCTTC
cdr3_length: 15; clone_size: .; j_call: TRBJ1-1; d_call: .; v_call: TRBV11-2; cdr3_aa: CASSVRVKGSEGAFF; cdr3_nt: TGTGCCAGCAGCGTACGGGTAAAGGGGTCAGAGGGGGCTTTCTTT
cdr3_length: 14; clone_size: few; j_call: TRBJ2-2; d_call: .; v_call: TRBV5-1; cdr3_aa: CASSLLWGTGELFF; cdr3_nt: TGCGCCAGCAGCTTGTTATGGGGCACCGGGGAGCTGTTTTTT
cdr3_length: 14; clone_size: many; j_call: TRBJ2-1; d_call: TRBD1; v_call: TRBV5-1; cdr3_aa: CASSLTDRRNEQFF; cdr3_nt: TGCGCCAGCAGCTTGACGGACAGGCGCAATGAGCAGTTCTTC
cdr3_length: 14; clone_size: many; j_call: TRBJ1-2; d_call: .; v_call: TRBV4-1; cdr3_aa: CASSPVGENYGYTF; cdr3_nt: TGCGCCAGCAGCCCGGTGGGCGAGAACTATGGCTACACCTTC
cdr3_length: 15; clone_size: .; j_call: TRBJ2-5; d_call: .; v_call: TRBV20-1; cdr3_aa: CSATDLARYRETQYF; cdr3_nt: TGCAGTGCTACGGATCTTGCGCGGTACCGAGAGACCCAGTACTTC
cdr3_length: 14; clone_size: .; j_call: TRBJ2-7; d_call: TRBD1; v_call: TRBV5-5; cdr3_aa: CASSFGQGTYEQYF; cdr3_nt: TGTGCCAGCAGCTTCGGACAGGGAACCTACGAGCAGTACTTC